This T cell receptor beta chain is from a study of OX40 agonist ivuxolimab in advanced cancers. Whole-study context: The study reported partial responses in three patients: one hepatocellular carcinoma, two cutaneous melanoma. Notes on the study in general: Researchers did not determine the expanded peripheral T cells' antigen specificity. At 0.1 to 3.0 mg/kg, clonal expansion of CD4+ and CD8+ blood T cells had occurred by week 6.

TCRdb's table, derived via immunoSEQ multiplex PCR, lists solely in-frame clones and lacks some. The table shows under 55,000 clones, with around 92% occurring only once. Remarks on this clone: Antigen unknown.

Germline trimming cut 0 bases from V and 3 bases from J; bases unmatched to any gene: 2. Germline V gene sequence: CDR1 MGHRA, CDR2 YSYEKL. CDR3 length: 15 residues. The material was CD4+ or CD8+ T cells sorted from blood, obtained in a trial of the OX40 agonist ivuxolimab. The rearrangement joins TRBV4-1 to TRBJ2-1; 7 positions agree with TRBD2. The receptor was derived from an adult with an advanced solid tumor such as melanoma, head and neck, liver or kidney cancer. This CDR3 reads CASSQERGFYNEQFF. As DNA, the CDR3 is TGCGCCAGCAGCCAAGAGCGGGGGTTCTACAATGAGCAGTTCTTC.